This TCR beta chain is from a study of T cell responses to AZD1222 COVID-19 vaccine. Study-level results: At baseline, just a handful of AZD1222 recipients tested seropositive.

The germline V gene encodes CDR1 LNHDA and CDR2 SQIVND (reference sequence). CDR3 size: 14 residues. The V gene lost 11 bases and the J gene lost 0 bases, with 14 bases spanning the gap. This clone was detected only once. Its specificity is unknown. Generated by immunoSEQ multiplex PCR, the TCRdb table keeps only in-frame clones and is missing some. The sample comprises around 80,000 clones, around 88% of which are singletons, and 8.5% to 9% rests with the top ten. The rearrangement joins TRBV19 to TRBJ1-3; possibly TRBD1 for D (6 bases). This sample comprised peripheral blood, obtained on day 0 of AZD1222 vaccination. This TCR was recovered from an adult in good health. The chain's CDR3 is CAAGQKTSGNTIYF. CDR3 coding DNA: TGTGCCGCGGGACAAAAAACCTCTGGAAACACCATATATTTT.